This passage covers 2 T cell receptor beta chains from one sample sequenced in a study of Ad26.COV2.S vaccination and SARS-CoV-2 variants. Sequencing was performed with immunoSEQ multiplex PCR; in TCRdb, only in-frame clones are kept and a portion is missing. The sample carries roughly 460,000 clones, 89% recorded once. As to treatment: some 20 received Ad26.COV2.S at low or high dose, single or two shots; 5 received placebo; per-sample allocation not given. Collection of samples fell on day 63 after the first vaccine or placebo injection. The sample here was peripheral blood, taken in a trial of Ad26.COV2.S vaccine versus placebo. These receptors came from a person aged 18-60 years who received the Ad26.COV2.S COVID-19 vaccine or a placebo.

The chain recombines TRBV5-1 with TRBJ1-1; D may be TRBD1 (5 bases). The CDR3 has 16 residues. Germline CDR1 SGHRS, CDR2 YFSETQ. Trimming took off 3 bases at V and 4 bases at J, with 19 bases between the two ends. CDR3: CASSSTPDSLGTEAFF. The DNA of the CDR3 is TGCGCCAGCAGCTCGACACCCGACAGTCTTGGCACTGAAGCTTTCTTT.

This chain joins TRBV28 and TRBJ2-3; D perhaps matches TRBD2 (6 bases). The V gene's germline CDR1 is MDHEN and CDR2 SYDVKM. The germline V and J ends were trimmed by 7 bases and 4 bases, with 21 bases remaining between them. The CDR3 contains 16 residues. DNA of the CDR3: TGTGCCAGCACCCCTGGGGACGGGAGTCACGCAGATACGCAGTATTTT. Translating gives CASTPGDGSHADTQYF.